This T cell receptor (beta chain) was identified in a study of neurological immune-mediated disorders. Study context: Relapsing-remitting patients made up about 90% of the roughly 34 multiple sclerosis patients, and secondary progressive patients made up 3.

With 10-nucleotide random UMIs included, cDNA was synthesized by 5'RACE. TCRdb used MiXCR to reprocess the 5' RACE reads, holding one entry per CDR3 protein. The sample lists 50,000 to 60,000 distinct CDR3 sequences, over 3.5% occurring once. This clonotype was observed at least ten times. Its antigen remains unidentified. Germline V gene data show CDR1 as MNHEY and CDR2 as SVGAGI. V lost 8 bases to trimming and J lost 3 bases, with 10 bases between them. There are 12 residues in the CDR3. Study conclusions and caveats: Expanded clones shared no CDR3 amino acid sequences across subjects, suggesting private repertoires in all groups. One cluster of related CDR3 sequences contained, by phylogenetic grouping, the repertoires of 18 of 34 multiple sclerosis patients and formed a possible signature.

Material for sequencing was CD4+ T cells from blood. This chain joins TRBV6-5 and TRBJ1-2; D unresolved. This receptor was obtained from a woman aged 40 to 50 with multiple sclerosis. Here the CDR3 DNA reads TGTGCCAGCCGTAACGGAGACTATGGCTACACCTTC. Translating it yields CASRNGDYGYTF.